This T cell receptor (beta chain) was recovered during a study of cytomegalovirus exposure and HLA in healthy donors. With 1 base clipped from V and 6 bases from J, the junction kept 4 bases outside the gene matches. This CDR3 contains 16 residues. Germline loops: CDR1 LGHNA, CDR2 YNFKEQ. The PCR made use of 60 Vbeta and 13 Jbeta primers. This table comes from immunoSEQ multiplex PCR, and its TCRdb copy is limited to in-frame clones, with some not included. The sample holds approximately 120,000 clones, about a sixth seen once. This clone appeared a few times. Its antigen is still unknown. Study results and caveats: Later analysis reportedly placed an Asian-associated ancestry cluster below the roughly 630-donor mean in N-insertions. It was reported that TCR beta sequences correctly inferred the HLA-A and HLA-B alleles for most subjects.

The chain carries TRBV4-2 and TRBJ2-1; 12 nucleotides align to TRBD2. This clonotype originated in a female donor in good health and CMV-seropositive. Sequencing used PBMCs. This CDR3 is CASSQGLLAGGNEQFF. The CDR3 region has the DNA TGTGCCAGCAGCCAAGGACTACTAGCGGGAGGCAATGAGCAGTTCTTC.